The 14 T cell receptor beta chains given below trace back to one sample, sequenced in a study of blood T cell repertoires in COVID-19. Only in-frame clones appear in the TCRdb table, and some are missing; sequencing was by immunoSEQ multiplex PCR. In the table there are approximately 270,000 clones, roughly nine tenths of which are singletons. Sequencing input: PBMCs or T cells enriched from blood (not recorded which). The receptors were sampled from a human donor in a cohort exposed to, infected with or recovered from COVID-19 (not recorded which). The donor label of this sample is uncertain.

This chain uses TRBV13 with TRBJ2-7, with D perhaps TRBD1 (6 bases). This CDR3 region has 12 residues. Germline loops: CDR1 PRHDT, CDR2 FYEKMQ (reference sequence). Trimming left V 5 bases short and J 3 bases short, with 8 bases between. Here the CDR3 reads CASSQDSYEQYF. In DNA, the CDR3 is TGTGCCAGCAGCCAGGACAGCTACGAGCAGTACTTC.

In its sample, this clone was seen a few times. The rearrangement links TRBV29-1 to TRBJ1-4, with D possibly being TRBD1 (5 bases). The V and J ends lost 6 bases and 4 bases respectively, with 9 bases between them. The CDR3 loop spans 12 amino acids. Germline CDR1 reads SQVTM; CDR2 reads ANQGSEA. CDR3 protein: CSVVGHNEKLFF. CDR3 bases: TGCAGCGTGGTAGGACATAATGAAAAACTGTTTTTT. Combining the CDR3 with reference TRBV29-1 and TRBJ1-4 gives the whole variable domain SAVISQKPSRDICQRGTSLTIQCQVDSQVTMMFWYRQQPGQSLTLIATANQGSEATYESGFVIDKFPISRPNLTFSTLTVSNMSPEDSSIYLCSVVGHNEKLFFGSGTQLSVL.

The chain employs TRBV18 and TRBJ2-3; TRBD1 might be the D (6 bases). This CDR3 is built from 14 residues. The germline gives CDR1 KGHSH, CDR2 LQKENI. V gave up 4 bases and J gave up 2 bases, with 10 bases separating them. The CDR3 is CASSQGDPTDTQYF. The CDR3, as DNA: TGTGCCAGCTCACAGGGGGACCCCACAGATACGCAGTATTTT.

The chain is built from TRBV7-2 and TRBJ1-1, with 7 bases aligning to TRBD1. Germline V lookup: CDR1 SGHTA, CDR2 FQGNSA. CDR3 length equals 18 residues. J lost 0 bases, V lost 6 bases, and 16 bases had no gene match. The CDR3 region is CASRSQRDSVFMNTEAFF. Here the CDR3 DNA reads TGTGCCAGCAGGTCACAACGGGACAGCGTGTTCATGAACACTGAAGCTTTCTTT.

The CDR3: CASSEGQLEQETQYF. The CDR3 bases are TGTGCCAGCAGCGAGGGACAGTTGGAGCAAGAGACCCAGTACTTC. V and J are TRBV9 and TRBJ2-5, with 7 nucleotides matching TRBD1. Per the germline V gene, CDR1 is SGDLS and CDR2 is YYNGEE. This CDR3 has 15 amino acids. V lost 3 bases and J lost 2; bases outside the gene matches: 7.

The rearrangement links TRBV24-1 to TRBJ2-3, with 8 positions matching TRBD2. After removal of 8 bases from V and 5 bases from J, the junction contained 8 bases not matched to a gene. CDR1 and CDR2 from the germline V gene are KGHDR and SFDVKD. The CDR3 loop spans 14 amino acids. CDR3 region: CATTDGGDEDTQYF. For the CDR3, the DNA is TGTGCCACCACGGACGGGGGGGACGAAGATACGCAGTATTTT.

This chain uses TRBV7-3 with TRBJ2-2; possible D gene TRBD1, 5 bases. This CDR3 has 16 amino acids. The V end lost 2 bases, the J end lost 1 base, and 11 bases lay between the germline ends. CDR1 is SGHTA and CDR2 is FQGTGA in the germline V gene. The CDR3, as DNA: TGTGCCAGCAGCTTAGCAGGGTCTAGGAACACCGGGGAGCTGTTTTTT. Translated: CASSLAGSRNTGELFF.

The chain recombines TRBV25-1 with TRBJ2-7; D is perhaps TRBD1 (7 bases). Germline CDR1 reads MGHDK; CDR2 reads SYGVNS. V lost 4 bases and J 2 bases, leaving 15 bases between the germline ends. The CDR3 totals 15 residues. Here the CDR3 reads CASSARDRPTYEQYF. The CDR3 DNA reads TGTGCCAGCAGTGCGCGGGACAGACCGACCTACGAGCAGTACTTC.

The chain recombines TRBV10-3 with TRBJ1-5, with a tentative D call TRBD1 (5 bases). Germline assignment: CDR1 ENHRY and CDR2 SYGVKD. V lost 7 bases and J 3 bases, leaving 10 bases between the germline ends. CDR3 length: 13 residues. In nucleotides, the CDR3 is TGTGCCATCACGGCAGGGCCCAATCAGCCCCAGCATTTT. Amino acids: CAITAGPNQPQHF.

The chain employs TRBV11-2 and TRBJ1-2; no reliable D call. The V end lost 5 bases, the J end lost 2 bases, and 12 bases lay between the germline ends. CDR1 SGHAT and CDR2 FQNNGV come from the germline V gene. The CDR3 has 14 residues. The CDR3 bases are TGTGCCAGCAGCCTTATTCGGGGAAACTATGGCTACACCTTC. This sequence encodes CASSLIRGNYGYTF.

The chain is built from TRBV7-9 and TRBJ1-2; 7 bases line up with TRBD1. V was pared by 5 bases and J by 4 bases, with 16 bases of the junction left unmatched. Germline values: CDR1 SEHNR, CDR2 FQNEAQ (reference sequence). The CDR3 totals 17 residues. CDR3 bases: TGTGCCAGCAGCGTACCCTTGGGACAGCCAGGTGGCTATGGCTACACCTTC. This translates into CASSVPLGQPGGYGYTF.

This chain uses TRBV13 with TRBJ1-1, with 10 bases matching TRBD1. Germline CDR1 and CDR2: PRHDT and FYEKMQ (reference sequence). V trimming: 5 bases; J trimming: 7 bases; junction bases outside the gene matches: 10. There are 15 residues in the CDR3. The CDR3 DNA is TGTGCCAGCAGCGCCGACAGGGGGCCGGGGTATGAAGCTTTCTTT. Encoded protein: CASSADRGPGYEAFF.

This clone was seen just once. V usage is TRBV6-1 and J usage is TRBJ1-4, with D perhaps TRBD1 (6 bases). This CDR3 contains 16 residues. V dropped 3 bases and J dropped 1 base, with 12 bases sitting between them. Germline V gene lookup returns CDR1 MNHNS and CDR2 SASEGT. The CDR3 spells CASSEGHLGTNEKLFF. DNA of the CDR3: TGTGCCAGCAGTGAGGGACATTTAGGAACTAATGAAAAACTGTTTTTT.

This chain links TRBV5-6 with TRBJ2-1, with a possible D match to TRBD2 (5 bases). The germline V gene encodes CDR1 SGHDT and CDR2 YYEEEE. The CDR3 is made up of 13 amino acids. V lost 7 bases and J 8 bases, leaving 16 bases between the germline ends. Written as DNA, the CDR3 is TGTGCCAGCGTCGGCGGACGGGGAGATGAGCAGTTCTTC. Translated, it gives CASVGGRGDEQFF.